Below, 10 T cell receptor beta chains from the same sample are listed, as sequenced in a study of T cell responses to AZD1222 COVID-19 vaccine. Clones were read by immunoSEQ multiplex PCR, and TCRdb kept only the in-frame ones, dropping some. The data show some 97,000 clones, 85% to 90% seen once. The specimen comprised peripheral blood, sampled on day 0 of AZD1222 vaccination. These receptors were collected from an adult in good health.

This clone has more than one count but fewer than ten. The rearrangement joins TRBV10-2 to TRBJ1-2; 10 bases align to TRBD1. The CDR3 runs to 13 residues. Germline V lookup: CDR1 WSHSY, CDR2 SAAADI. Trimming cost V 6 bases and J 7 bases; bases outside gene matches: 5. The CDR3: CASRGDRGIGYTF. DNA for the CDR3: TGCGCCAGCAGAGGGGACAGGGGAATTGGCTACACCTTC.

The V call is TRBV2, the J call TRBJ1-5; possibly TRBD1 for D (6 bases). The CDR3 loop spans 16 amino acids. Germline loops: CDR1 SNHLY, CDR2 FYNNEI. Trimming removed 5 bases at V and 0 bases at J, with 14 bases between. The CDR3 DNA follows: TGTGCCAGCAGTAGCAGGGGAGACTATAGCAATCAGCCCCAGCATTTT. Translated, it gives CASSSRGDYSNQPQHF.

This sequence joins TRBV27 and TRBJ1-3; D is undetermined. There are 15 residues in the CDR3. Germline lookup yields CDR1 MNHEY and CDR2 SMNVEV (reference sequence). Trimming pared 0 bases from V and 3 bases from J, leaving 9 bases between. The CDR3: CASSLSGRFGNTIYF. The CDR3 DNA is TGTGCCAGCAGTTTATCGGGCAGGTTTGGAAACACCATATATTTT.

The chain uses TRBV6-1 and TRBJ2-7; D may be TRBD1 (5 bases). This CDR3 is 15 amino acids long. Germline loops: CDR1 MNHNS, CDR2 SASEGT. Trimming removed 1 base from V and 2 bases from J, with 12 bases in between. CDR3: CASSEGPGRTYEQYF. CDR3 sequence (DNA): TGTGCCAGCAGTGAAGGTCCAGGGCGTACCTACGAGCAGTACTTC.

For the CDR3, the DNA is TGTGCCAGCAGCGTAAGTTCGGGGGTCCACAATGAGCAGTTCTTC. Translating it yields CASSVSSGVHNEQFF. The J gene is TRBJ2-1, the V gene TRBV9; a possible D gene is TRBD2 (6 bases). CDR3 length: 15 residues. The germline gives CDR1 SGDLS, CDR2 YYNGEE. V shed 1 base and J shed 5 bases, with 13 bases lying between them.

The chain links TRBV13 to TRBJ2-5, with TRBD2 matching 9 bases. The trim removed 2 bases at V and 7 bases at J, leaving 5 bases unmatched. Per germline, CDR1 PRHDT and CDR2 FYEKMQ (reference sequence). The CDR3 sequence is 14 residues long. The CDR3 DNA reads as TGTGCCAGCAGCTTAAGGGCGGGGGGGCCGACCCAGTACTTC. Amino acids: CASSLRAGGPTQYF.

V usage is TRBV5-1 and J usage is TRBJ1-6, with TRBD1 matching 7 bases. Germline V lookup: CDR1 SGHRS, CDR2 YFSETQ. CDR3 length: 15 amino acids. Germline trimming cut 4 bases from V and 5 bases from J; bases unmatched to any gene: 6. Written as DNA, the CDR3 is TGCGCCAGCAGCCGGAGGGACAGCCATAATTCACCCCTCCACTTT. Protein: CASSRRDSHNSPLHF. The complete variable domain, with remaining parts taken from reference TRBV5-1 and TRBJ1-6, reads KAGVTQTPRYLIKTRGQQVTLSCSPISGHRSVSWYQQTPGQGLQFLFEYFSETQRNKGNFPGRFSGRQFSNSRSEMNVSTLELGDSALYLCASSRRDSHNSPLHFGNGTRLTVT.

The chain uses TRBV19 and TRBJ2-7; TRBD1 aligns across 9 bases. V dropped 5 bases and J dropped 4; count of bases not matched to a gene: 9. This CDR3 region has 15 residues. The germline CDR1 and CDR2 sequences are LNHDA and SQIVND (reference sequence). Written as DNA, the CDR3 is TGTGCCAGTAGTTTGGGACAGGGAGCCTTATACGAGCAGTACTTC. The encoded protein is CASSLGQGALYEQYF.

The chain employs TRBV12-3 or TRBV12-4 and TRBJ2-2, with a weak D call TRBD1 (6 bases). V was cut by 4 bases and J by 8 bases, with 11 bases left in between. The CDR3 has 13 amino acids. CDR3 region: CASSSYRAGELFF. CDR3 sequence (DNA): TGTGCCAGCAGTTCCTACAGGGCTGGGGAGCTGTTTTTT.

V and J are TRBV5-1 and TRBJ1-5; perhaps TRBD1 as D (5 bases). With 4 bases removed from V and 4 bases from J, the gap between germline ends came to 18 bases. This CDR3 comprises 16 residues. Germline assignment: CDR1 SGHRS and CDR2 YFSETQ. CDR3 sequence: CASSPLPTAGNQPQHF. The CDR3 coding sequence is TGCGCCAGCAGCCCGTTGCCCACAGCAGGGAATCAGCCCCAGCATTTT.